One sample yielded the 3 T cell receptor beta chains listed below, sequenced in a study of blood T cell repertoires in COVID-19. The assay was immunoSEQ multiplex PCR, and TCRdb's table has in-frame clones only and misses some. The sample records fewer than 350,000 clones, roughly 86% being singletons. Material: peripheral blood. Source of these receptors: a man aged 35 to 55 with active or convalescent COVID-19.

The chain recombines TRBV7-2 with TRBJ2-7; 10 bases are shared with TRBD2. Germline V gene data show CDR1 as SGHTA and CDR2 as FQGNSA. This CDR3 spans 14 amino acids. Unmatched junction bases numbered 4, after V lost 5 bases and J lost 3 bases. The CDR3 region is CASSIERGGYEQYF. CDR3 sequence (DNA): TGTGCCAGCAGCATCGAGCGGGGGGGCTACGAGCAGTACTTC.

This clone appeared a single time. The chain couples TRBV9 to TRBJ1-4, with D perhaps TRBD1 (5 bases). CDR1 SGDLS and CDR2 YYNGEE come from the germline V gene. CDR3 length: 15 amino acids. Trimming cost V 0 bases and J 6 bases, with 12 bases left between them. The chain's CDR3 is CASSVGAIQDEKLFF. The CDR3 DNA reads TGTGCCAGCAGCGTAGGGGCTATACAGGATGAAAAACTGTTTTTT.

The chain links TRBV7-9 to TRBJ2-1; unclear D gene. The germline V and J ends were trimmed by 5 bases and 4 bases, with 9 bases remaining between them. The CDR3 covers 13 residues. Germline lookup yields CDR1 SEHNR and CDR2 FQNEAQ (reference sequence). This CDR3 reads CASSDGGYNEQFF. The CDR3 DNA reads as TGTGCCAGCAGCGATGGCGGTTACAATGAGCAGTTCTTC.